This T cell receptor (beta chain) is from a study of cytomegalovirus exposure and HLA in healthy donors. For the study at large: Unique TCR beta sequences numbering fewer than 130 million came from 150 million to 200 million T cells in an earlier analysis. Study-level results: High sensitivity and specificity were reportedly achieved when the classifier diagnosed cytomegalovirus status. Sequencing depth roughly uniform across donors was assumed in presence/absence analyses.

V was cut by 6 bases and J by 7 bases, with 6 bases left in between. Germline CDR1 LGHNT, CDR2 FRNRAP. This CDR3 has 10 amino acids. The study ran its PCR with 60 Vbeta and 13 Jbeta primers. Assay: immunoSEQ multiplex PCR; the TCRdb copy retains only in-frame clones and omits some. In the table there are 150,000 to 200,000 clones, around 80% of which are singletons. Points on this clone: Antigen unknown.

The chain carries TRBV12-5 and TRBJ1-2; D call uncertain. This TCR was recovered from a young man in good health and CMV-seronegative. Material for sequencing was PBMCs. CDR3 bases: TGTGCTAGTGGGGGCCTTGGCTACACCTTC. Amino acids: CASGGLGYTF.